These 13 T cell receptor beta chains share one sample of origin, sequenced in a study of blood T cell repertoires in COVID-19. The table came from immunoSEQ multiplex PCR; TCRdb's copy has only in-frame clones and leaves some out. The table has approximately 100,000 clones, roughly 85% seen once. The sample was peripheral blood. These TCRs come from a human donor in a cohort sampled during active COVID-19.

The V and J genes are TRBV20-1 and TRBJ2-5; tentatively, D is TRBD2 (7 bases). V gave up 3 bases and J gave up 1 base, with 15 bases separating them. CDR1 and CDR2 from the germline V gene are DFQATT and SNEGSKA (reference sequence). The CDR3 length is 15 residues. The CDR3 sequence: CSASWGGRRQETQYF. The CDR3, as DNA: TGCAGTGCTAGTTGGGGGGGCCGACGCCAAGAGACCCAGTACTTC.

The chain is built from TRBV13 and TRBJ2-5, with 14 bases identical to TRBD2. Trimming removed 3 bases from V and 0 bases from J; junction bases left unmatched: 9. The CDR3 has 19 residues. The V gene's germline CDR1 is PRHDT and CDR2 FYEKMQ (reference sequence). The CDR3 sequence: CASSFRPGTSGRYQETQYF. The CDR3 nucleotides are TGTGCCAGCAGCTTTAGACCCGGGACTAGCGGGAGATACCAAGAGACCCAGTACTTC.

This clone was counted between two and nine times. The genes are TRBV4-1 and TRBJ1-1; TRBD1 agrees at 9 bases. The V and J ends lost 4 bases and 6 bases, in that order; junction bases with no gene match: 6. This CDR3 has 14 residues. Germline V gene data show CDR1 as MGHRA and CDR2 as YSYEKL. The DNA for the CDR3 is TGCGCCAGCAGCCGAGCGACAGGGGGGCCTGAAGCTTTCTTT. Amino acids: CASSRATGGPEAFF.

This clone was detected only a few times. The rearrangement uses TRBV3-1 (or the pseudogene TRBV3-2) and TRBJ1-2; 7 bases map to TRBD1. CDR3 length equals 13 residues. Germline V lookup: CDR1 LGHDT, CDR2 YNNKEL (reference sequence). V trimming: 3 bases; J trimming: 8 bases; junction bases outside the gene matches: 6. In nucleotides, the CDR3 is TGTGCCAGCAGCCATTCTTCAGGGGGAGGCTACACCTTC. Translation gives CASSHSSGGGYTF.

The genes are TRBV4-2 and TRBJ2-5; 12 bases are a match to TRBD2. Germline V gene lookup returns CDR1 LGHNA and CDR2 YNFKEQ. V shed 0 bases, J shed 5 bases, and the junction held 7 bases outside the gene matches. This CDR3 contains 17 residues. CDR3 sequence: CASSQEPLAGGGETQYF. The DNA of the CDR3 is TGTGCCAGCAGCCAAGAACCCCTAGCGGGAGGGGGGGAGACCCAGTACTTC.

CDR3 protein: CASSLQGSLYNEQFF. The DNA for the CDR3 is TGCGCCAGCAGCTTGCAGGGTTCCCTGTACAATGAGCAGTTCTTC. The rearrangement uses TRBV5-1 and TRBJ2-1, with D perhaps matching TRBD1 (5 bases). Germline CDR1 and CDR2: SGHRS and YFSETQ. Trimming stripped 1 base from V and 4 bases from J, with 12 bases between. The CDR3 contains 15 residues.

V usage is TRBV4-1 and J usage is TRBJ1-4; maybe TRBD1 (5 bases). This CDR3 is built from 19 residues. The germline V and J ends were trimmed by 0 bases and 0 bases, with 17 bases remaining between them. Germline-derived CDR1 and CDR2 are MGHRA and YSYEKL. As DNA, the CDR3 is TGCGCCAGCAGCCAAGACTCTGGCAGGGCATTTGCAACTAATGAAAAACTGTTTTTT. It codes for CASSQDSGRAFATNEKLFF.

This clone was seen once. The chain has TRBV6-2 or TRBV6-3 and TRBJ2-7, with TRBD1 matching over 7 bases. J was trimmed by 3 bases and V by 5 bases; bases with no gene match: 13. From germline, CDR1 is MNHEY and CDR2 SVGEGT. This CDR3 is built from 16 residues. The CDR3 sequence: CASSPGPTGMDYEQYF. CDR3 bases: TGTGCCAGCAGTCCGGGCCCGACAGGGATGGACTACGAGCAGTACTTC.

As regards this clone: A read error may produce the germline difference seen at one junction end. The gene calls are TRBV30 and TRBJ2-4, with 12 nucleotides matching TRBD2. The CDR3 is 14 amino acids. CDR1 GTSNPN and CDR2 SVGIG come from the germline V gene (reference sequence). The CDR3 protein is CAWSPSSLAGGGNF. For the CDR3, the DNA is TGTGCCTGGAGTCCCTCATCACTAGCGGGAGGAGGGAACTTC.

V is TRBV19 and J is TRBJ1-5; 8 bases align to TRBD1. This CDR3 spans 17 amino acids. From germline, CDR1 is LNHDA and CDR2 SQIVND (reference sequence). The trim removed 3 bases at V and 4 bases at J, leaving 11 bases unmatched. The CDR3 DNA is TGTGCCAGTAGTATCTCCGGGGACAGGCCGTTTAATCAGCCCCAGCATTTT. Translated, it gives CASSISGDRPFNQPQHF.

The table lists this clone with a count of one. The rearrangement uses TRBV4-1 and TRBJ1-5, with D tentatively TRBD1 (6 bases). Germline assignment: CDR1 MGHRA and CDR2 YSYEKL. The CDR3 is made up of 13 amino acids. V lost 7 bases to trimming and J lost 2 bases, with 9 bases between them. DNA of the CDR3: TGCGCCAGCACCCCAGGGGGCAATCAGCCCCAGCATTTT. Its protein is CASTPGGNQPQHF.

The rearrangement joins TRBV7-2 to TRBJ2-3, with 14 bases identical to TRBD2. Germline V lookup: CDR1 SGHTA, CDR2 FQGNSA. The CDR3 runs 17 residues. J lost 0 bases, V lost 7 bases, and 6 bases had no gene match. CDR3 protein: CASIGLAGGLSTDTQYF. In DNA, the CDR3 is TGTGCCAGCATCGGACTAGCGGGGGGTCTCAGCACAGATACGCAGTATTTT.

The chain links TRBV19 to TRBJ2-1, with 7 nucleotides matching TRBD2. Germline assignment: CDR1 LNHDA and CDR2 SQIVND (reference sequence). Trimming cost V 1 base and J 9 bases; bases outside gene matches: 15. The length of the CDR3 is 17 residues. CDR3 sequence reads: CASSIAHLAEQRGEQFF. The CDR3, as DNA: TGTGCCAGTAGTATAGCGCATCTAGCGGAGCAACGGGGTGAGCAGTTCTTC.